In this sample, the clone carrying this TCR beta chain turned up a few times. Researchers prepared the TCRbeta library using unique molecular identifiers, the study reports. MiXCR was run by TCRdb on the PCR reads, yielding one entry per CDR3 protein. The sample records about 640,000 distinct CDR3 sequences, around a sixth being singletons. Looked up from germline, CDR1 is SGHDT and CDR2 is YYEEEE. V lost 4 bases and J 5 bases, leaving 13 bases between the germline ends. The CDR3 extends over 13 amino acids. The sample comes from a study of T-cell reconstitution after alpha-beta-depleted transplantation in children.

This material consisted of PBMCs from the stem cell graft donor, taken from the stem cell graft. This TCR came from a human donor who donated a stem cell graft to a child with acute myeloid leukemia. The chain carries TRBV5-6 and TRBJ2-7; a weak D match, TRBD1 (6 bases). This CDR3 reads CASSQDGQNEQYF. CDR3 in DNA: TGTGCCAGCAGCCAAGACGGACAGAACGAGCAGTACTTC.